This T cell receptor beta chain was sequenced in a study of OX40 agonist ivuxolimab in advanced cancers. The germline CDR1 and CDR2 sequences are MNHNS and SASEGT. CDR3 length: 16 residues. V lost 1 base to trimming and J lost 3 bases; unmatched junction nucleotides: 3. Generated by immunoSEQ multiplex PCR, the TCRdb table keeps only in-frame clones and is missing some. Here the sample spans tens of thousands of clones, approximately 84% being singletons. The sequences come from CD4+ or CD8+ T cells sorted from blood, collected in a trial of the OX40 agonist ivuxolimab. This receptor was identified in an adult with an advanced solid tumor such as melanoma, head and neck, liver or kidney cancer. The V and J genes are TRBV6-1 and TRBJ2-1; 10 nucleotides line up with TRBD2. The CDR3 is CASSEGLAGGYNEQFF. Here the CDR3 DNA reads TGTGCCAGCAGTGAAGGACTAGCGGGTGGCTACAATGAGCAGTTCTTC.